This section outlines one TCR beta chain sequence together with its context. Germline lookup yields CDR1 SGHRS and CDR2 YFSETQ. The length of the CDR3 is 15 residues. V shed 3 bases and J shed 5 bases, with 14 bases lying between them. TCRdb called the 5' RACE reads again in MiXCR, with one record for every CDR3 protein. Of about 340,000 distinct CDR3 sequences detected, 20% to 25% appear once; the ten largest clones hold roughly an eighth. The sample belongs to a study of T-cell memory formation after mild COVID-19. The wider study: Clusters were largely donor specific.

Sequenced input: PBMCs or a T cell subset sorted from them (not recorded which). The sequence came from an adult woman who had mild COVID-19 (a few samples of this study predate the infection). Cell type and time point are not known. This rearrangement joins TRBV5-1 to TRBJ1-4; TRBD1 might be the D (6 bases). This CDR3 is CASSSGQPINEKLFF. CDR3 sequence (DNA): TGCGCCAGCAGCTCCGGACAGCCAATCAATGAAAAACTGTTTTTT.